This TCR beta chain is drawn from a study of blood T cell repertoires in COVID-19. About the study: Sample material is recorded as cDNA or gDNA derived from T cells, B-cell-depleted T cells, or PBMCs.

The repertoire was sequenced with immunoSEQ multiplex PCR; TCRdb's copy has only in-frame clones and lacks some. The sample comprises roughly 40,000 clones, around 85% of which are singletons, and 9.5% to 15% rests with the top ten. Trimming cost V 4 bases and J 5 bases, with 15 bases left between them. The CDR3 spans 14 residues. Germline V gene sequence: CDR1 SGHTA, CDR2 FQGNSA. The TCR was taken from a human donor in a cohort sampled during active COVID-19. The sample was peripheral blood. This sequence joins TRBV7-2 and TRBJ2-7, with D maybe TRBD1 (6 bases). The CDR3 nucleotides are TGTGCCAGCAGCTCTCAGGGGCTCAGCGACGAGCAGTACTTC. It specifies CASSSQGLSDEQYF. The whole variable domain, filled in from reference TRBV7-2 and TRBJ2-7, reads GAGVSQSPSNKVTEKGKDVELRCDPISGHTALYWYRQSLGQGLEFLIYFQGNSAPDKSGLPSDRFSAERTGGSVSTLTIQRTQQEDSAVYLCASSSQGLSDEQYFGPGTRLTVT.